This TCR beta chain was obtained from a study of T cells in Graves' hyperthyroidism and ophthalmopathy. This clonotype has only a few counts. Amplification of TCR beta CDR3 regions used RNA as the template. The primer set for the first-round RT-PCR of the TCR CDR3 was HTBI. TCRdb ran MiXCR on the multiplex PCR reads and lists one entry per CDR3 protein. Seen here are fewer than 750,000 distinct CDR3 sequences, roughly 15% observed once, and the top ten hold around 13%. The CDR3 has 16 residues. Trimming at V came to 5 bases and at J to 7 bases, leaving 12 bases not matched to a gene. CDR1 is MNHNS, CDR2 SASEGT, per germline.

This sequence was found in a woman between 45 and 65 years old with Graves' ophthalmopathy. Sequencing was performed on blood. The V gene is TRBV6-1, the J gene TRBJ2-1, with 9 bases matching TRBD2. The CDR3 DNA reads TGTGCCAGCAGTTCTATAGCGGGAGTCCTCTCGAATGAGCAGTTCTTC. Protein product: CASSSIAGVLSNEQFF.